Listed here are 24 T cell receptor beta chains from one sample, sequenced in a study of tumor-infiltrating lymphocytes in glioblastoma multiforme. Multiple V-beta primers and a C-beta primer amplified TCRB from RNA. TCRdb reanalysed the multiplex PCR reads using MiXCR and keeps one entry per CDR3 protein. The table lists nearly 15,000 distinct CDR3 sequences, roughly 73% of them singletons. The material sequenced was brain tumor tissue. These receptors were obtained from a male donor with glioblastoma.

Concerning this clonotype: The DNA is left out, because the CDR3 cannot be placed on it with certainty; the CDR3 is given as TCRdb lists it. This rearrangement joins TRBV11-3 to TRBJ2-2; TRBD2, the table's D call, was not compared with the DNA. Termini included, the CDR3 measures 18 amino acids. Germline-derived CDR1 and CDR2 are SGHNT and YENEEA. This CDR3 is CASSTTSRLTGKPGSCFF.

Comments on this clonotype: In this CDR3 the conserved last residue, phenylalanine or tryptophan, is missing, so a read error is likely. V usage is TRBV4-1 and J usage is TRBJ2-1; D uncertain. Trimming removed 2 bases at V and 9 bases at J, with 11 bases between. The CDR3 has 13 amino acids. CDR1 and CDR2 from the germline V gene are MGHRA and YSYEKL. The CDR3 loop reads CASSQYPASEQFL. CDR3 sequence (DNA): TGCGCCAGCAGCCAATACCCGGCATCTGAGCAGTTCTTG.

With regard to this clonotype: This clone may be a read error of a much larger clone one base away. The rearrangement uses TRBV11-2 and TRBJ2-3, with unresolved D. Germline lookup yields CDR1 SGHAT and CDR2 FQNNGV. CDR3 length: 13 residues. In DNA form, the CDR3 reads TGTGCCTGCAGCCTCCGACCCACAGATACGCAGTATTTT. Translated: CACSLRPTDTQYF.

V gene TRBV5-4 combines with J gene TRBJ2-5; TRBD1 matches at 10 bases. Germline V gene sequence: CDR1 SGHNT, CDR2 YYREEE (reference sequence). CDR3 length: 15 residues. V was pared by 4 bases and J by 5 bases, with 8 bases of the junction left unmatched. The CDR3 sequence is CASSQTGGAWETQYF. DNA for the CDR3: TGTGCCAGCAGCCAGACAGGGGGCGCTTGGGAGACCCAGTACTTC.

This clonotype is medium-sized by share. The chain joins TRBV5-1 to TRBJ2-7, with 7 bases identical to TRBD2. Germline-derived CDR1 and CDR2 are SGHRS and YFSETQ. The CDR3 spans 14 residues. V trimming: 0 bases; J trimming: 5 bases; junction bases outside the gene matches: 5. The CDR3 nucleotides are TGCGCCAGCAGCTTGGTCAGGGAGGGCCACGAGCAGTACTTC. Its protein product is CASSLVREGHEQYF.

This clonotype came up many times. The chain employs TRBV20-1 and TRBJ1-1; D is unresolved. Germline CDR1 and CDR2: DFQATT and SNEGSKA (reference sequence). The CDR3 loop spans 13 amino acids. Trimming left V 4 bases short and J 1 base short, with 10 bases between. CDR3 sequence (DNA): TGCAGTGCTACATTACCCGGGAACACTGAAGCTTTCTTT. Residues: CSATLPGNTEAFF.

The J gene is TRBJ2-1, the V gene TRBV10-3; 9 bases agree with TRBD2. Germline trimming cut 4 bases from V and 9 bases from J; bases unmatched to any gene: 4. CDR3 length: 13 amino acids. The germline gives CDR1 ENHRY, CDR2 SYGVKD. The CDR3 region has the DNA TGTGCCATCAGTGCAGCTAGCGGGACTGAGCAGTTCTTC. This encodes CAISAASGTEQFF.

In this sample, this clonotype turned up once. The chain links TRBV11-2 to TRBJ2-2; possibly TRBD2 for D (6 bases). CDR3 length: 15 residues. Germline CDR1 and CDR2: SGHAT and FQNNGV. With 7 bases removed from V and 6 bases from J, the gap between germline ends came to 18 bases. DNA for the CDR3: TGTGCCAGCATTGGCAAGCGGGCCGGAGCCGGGGAGCTGTTTTTT. This gives the protein CASIGKRAGAGELFF.

The CDR3 nucleotides are TGTGCCAGCAGGCAGGAGTCTGTAGCCAAAAACATTCAGTACTTC. It translates to CASRQESVAKNIQYF. This chain joins TRBV28 and TRBJ2-4; D uncertain. Trimming removed 6 bases at V and 0 bases at J, with 12 bases between. The CDR3 runs 15 residues. Germline-derived CDR1 and CDR2 are MDHEN and SYDVKM.

This clonotype was seen ten or more times. V and J are TRBV11-3 and TRBJ1-3; D unresolved. The CDR3 extends over 13 amino acids. CDR1 and CDR2 (germline): SGHNT, YENEEA. V gave up 11 bases and J gave up 4 bases, with 15 bases separating them. CDR3 nucleotide sequence: TGTGCCTCGCGGGAAGACTCAGGAAACACCATATATTTT. Translated: CASREDSGNTIYF.

The rearrangement joins TRBV5-1 to TRBJ2-3; D is uncertain. Germline V gene lookup returns CDR1 SGHRS and CDR2 YFSETQ. This CDR3 has 12 amino acids. The CDR3 loop is CPISRASDTQYF. The CDR3 bases are TGCCCCATCAGCCGGGCCTCAGATACGCAGTATTTT.

For this clonotype: A junction end diverges from the germline sequence, so it may reflect a read error. The chain combines TRBV10-2 with TRBJ2-2; the match to TRBD2 covers 9 bases. Germline CDR1 reads WSHSY; CDR2 reads SAAADI. The CDR3 is 14 residues long. This CDR3 is CASNGSSGAGELSF. The CDR3 DNA reads TGCGCCAGCAATGGATCTAGCGGGGCCGGGGAGCTTTCTTTT.

As to this clonotype: A read error may account for a junction end that differs from germline. This chain connects TRBV28 to TRBJ2-3; 8 bases match TRBD2. The CDR3 consists of 15 residues. CDR1 and CDR2 (germline): MDHEN, SYDVKM. This chain's CDR3 is CASSLPSGLTGTPYF. CDR3 nucleotides: TGTGCCAGCAGTTTACCTAGCGGGTTAACAGGTACGCCGTATTTT.

At least ten counts were recorded for this clonotype. The chain links TRBV28 to TRBJ2-5; TRBD1 matches 9 bases. The CDR3 has 15 residues. Unmatched junction bases numbered 6, after V lost 5 bases and J lost 2 bases. The germline V gene has CDR1 MDHEN and CDR2 SYDVKM. The DNA of the CDR3 is TGTGCCAGCAGTCTCACCGGGACAGGGCAAGAGACCCAGTACTTC. This translates into CASSLTGTGQETQYF.

J is TRBJ2-5 and V is TRBV5-6; 11 bases match TRBD2. Germline V CDR1 and CDR2: SGHDT, YYEEEE. This CDR3 has 20 amino acids. The trim removed 4 bases at V and 4 bases at J, leaving 21 bases unmatched. CDR3 sequence reads: CASSLSLVQDSGGEGETQYF. The DNA of the CDR3 is TGTGCCAGCAGCCTCAGCCTGGTCCAAGATAGCGGGGGGGAAGGAGAGACCCAGTACTTC.

This chain uses TRBV12-3 or TRBV12-4 with TRBJ1-6; a possible D gene is TRBD1 (5 bases). Between the trimmed V and J ends, which lost 6 bases and 8 bases, there was a span of 14 bases. The CDR3 is 14 residues long. The CDR3 bases are TGTGCCAGCAGCCCATTGGGGGTGCATTCACCCCTCCACTTT. It is translated as CASSPLGVHSPLHF.

In its sample, this clonotype was seen once. V is TRBV20-1 and J is TRBJ2-1; 12 bases are shared with TRBD2. The CDR3 has 15 amino acids. Germline V gene sequence: CDR1 DFQATT, CDR2 SNEGSKA (reference sequence). After removal of 6 bases from V and 9 bases from J, the junction contained 12 bases not matched to a gene. The DNA of the CDR3 is TGCAGTGCACCTGCTAGCGGGAGGGCCAAGGCTGAGCAGTTCTTC. Translated, it gives CSAPASGRAKAEQFF.

This clonotype was picked up a small number of times. The V and J genes are TRBV11-2 and TRBJ1-2; D remains unclear. The CDR3 is 14 residues long. CDR1 and CDR2 (germline): SGHAT, FQNNGV. V lost 5 bases and J 0 bases, leaving 10 bases between the germline ends. CDR3 coding DNA: TGTGCCAGCAGCGCCAGTATATCTAACTATGGCTACACCTTC. Amino acid sequence: CASSASISNYGYTF.

This chain links TRBV5-4 with TRBJ1-2, with D perhaps TRBD1 (5 bases). Germline CDR1 is SGHNT and CDR2 is YYREEE (reference sequence). Trimming shortened V by 4 bases and J by 5 bases, and 15 bases separated the two germline ends. The CDR3 consists of 14 residues. In DNA, the CDR3 is TGTGCCAGCAGCACCCCGACCCAGGGATATGGCTACACCTTC. This codes for CASSTPTQGYGYTF.

The chain links TRBV20-1 to TRBJ2-7; 12 positions agree with TRBD2. Germline CDR1 DFQATT, CDR2 SNEGSKA (reference sequence). This CDR3 contains 15 residues. With 5 bases clipped from V and 2 bases from J, the junction kept 7 bases outside the gene matches. The CDR3: CSARTSGEATYEQYF. Here the CDR3 DNA reads TGCAGTGCTCGGACTAGCGGGGAAGCCACCTACGAGCAGTACTTC.

Turning to this clonotype: One junction end does not reproduce the germline sequence, and a read error may be involved. This sequence joins TRBV11-2 and TRBJ1-1; D gene ambiguous. This CDR3 has 14 amino acids. Germline CDR1 reads SGHAT; CDR2 reads FQNNGV. The CDR3 is CASSLEGSGTEAFF. As DNA, the CDR3 is TGTGCCAGTAGCTTAGAGGGATCGGGCACTGAAGCTTTCTTT.

Comments on this clonotype: At one end, the junction sequence differs from germline, possibly due to a read error. The chain is built from TRBV11-2 and TRBJ2-1; D may be TRBD1 (5 bases). Germline V lookup: CDR1 SGHAT, CDR2 FQNNGV. There are 16 residues in the CDR3. CDR3 sequence reads: CASSLIKGFAYNERFF. Written as DNA, the CDR3 is TGTGCCAGCAGCTTAATTAAGGGGTTCGCCTACAATGAGCGGTTCTTC.

As for this clonotype: A read error is likely, as this CDR3 ends without the conserved phenylalanine or tryptophan. This rearrangement joins TRBV10-2 to TRBJ2-5; TRBD1 is a possible D gene (6 bases). Germline V gives CDR1 WSHSY, CDR2 SAAADI. The CDR3 spans 17 residues. V gave up 9 bases and J gave up 5 bases, with 28 bases separating them. This chain's CDR3 is CASRGRTGLISGETQYL. The CDR3 nucleotides are TGCGCCAGTAGGGGGAGAACTGGACTCATATCGGGGGAGACCCAGTACCTC.

The gene calls are TRBV11-2 and TRBJ2-7; D remains ambiguous. This CDR3 has 13 amino acids. V gave up 4 bases and J gave up 7 bases, with 14 bases separating them. Germline V lookup: CDR1 SGHAT, CDR2 FQNNGV. CDR3 residues: CASSSGTLGEQYF. In nucleotides, the CDR3 is TGTGCCAGCAGCTCAGGAACCCTTGGAGAGCAGTACTTC.